This T cell receptor beta chain was recovered during a study of T cells after yellow fever vaccination. The study, taken as a whole, reports: Clones that expanded after primary vaccination mostly reappeared after the booster (roughly 96% CD4, roughly 90% CD8). Only a minor proportion of clonotypes was detected across both CD4 and CD8 compartments. The secondary response showed a weaker magnitude and a faster peak, day 5 versus 15.

As TCR cDNA was made by 5'RACE template switching, a universal primer site and UMIs were added. Via MiXCR, TCRdb re-called the 5' RACE reads, giving one row per CDR3 protein. This table holds 620,000 or so distinct CDR3 sequences, about a sixth found once. Per the germline V gene, CDR1 is LNHDA and CDR2 is SQIVND (reference sequence). The CDR3 contains 14 residues. Trimming took 5 bases from V and 3 from J, leaving 11 bases between them. In regard to this clonotype: Antigen specificity is unknown.

The sequences come from PBMCs, collected around 5 days after the first yellow fever vaccination. The rearrangement links TRBV19 to TRBJ2-1, with a weak D call TRBD2 (7 bases). The TCR originated in a young man who received the YFV17D yellow fever vaccine. The CDR3 nucleotides read TGTGCCAGTAGTGGGAGGGGGTTCTACAATGAGCAGTTCTTC. Translation gives CASSGRGFYNEQFF.